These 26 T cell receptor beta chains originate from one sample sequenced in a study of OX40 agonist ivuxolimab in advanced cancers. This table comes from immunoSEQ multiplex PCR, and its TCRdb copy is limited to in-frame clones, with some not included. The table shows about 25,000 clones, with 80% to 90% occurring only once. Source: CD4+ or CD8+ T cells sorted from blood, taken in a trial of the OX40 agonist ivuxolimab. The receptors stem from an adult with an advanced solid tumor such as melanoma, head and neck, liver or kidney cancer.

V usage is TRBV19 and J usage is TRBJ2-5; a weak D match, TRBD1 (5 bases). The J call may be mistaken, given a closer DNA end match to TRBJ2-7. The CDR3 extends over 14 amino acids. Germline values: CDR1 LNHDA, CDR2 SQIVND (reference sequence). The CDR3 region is CASSQSPTVYEQYF. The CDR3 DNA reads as TGTGCCAGTAGTCAAAGCCCGACAGTCTACGAGCAGTACTTC.

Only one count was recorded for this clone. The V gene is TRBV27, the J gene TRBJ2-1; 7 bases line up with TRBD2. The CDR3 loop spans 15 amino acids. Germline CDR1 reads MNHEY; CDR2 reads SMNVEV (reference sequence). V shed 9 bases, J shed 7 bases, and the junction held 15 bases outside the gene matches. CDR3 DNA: TGTGCCAGTCGAGTAGGGAGGGCCTTTGCTAATGAGCAGTTCTTC. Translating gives CASRVGRAFANEQFF.

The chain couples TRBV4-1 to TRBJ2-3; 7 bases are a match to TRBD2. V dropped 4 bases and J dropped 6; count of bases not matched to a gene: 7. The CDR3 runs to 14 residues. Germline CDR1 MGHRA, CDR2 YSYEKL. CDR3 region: CASSLSSGTDTQYF. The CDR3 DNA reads TGCGCCAGCAGCCTATCAAGCGGGACCGATACGCAGTATTTT.

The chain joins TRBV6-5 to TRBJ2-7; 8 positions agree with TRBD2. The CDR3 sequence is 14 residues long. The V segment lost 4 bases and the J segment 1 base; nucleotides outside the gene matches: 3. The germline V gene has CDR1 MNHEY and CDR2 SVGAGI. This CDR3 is CASSSGLVSYEQYF. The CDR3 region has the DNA TGTGCCAGCAGTTCGGGACTAGTTTCCTACGAGCAGTACTTC.

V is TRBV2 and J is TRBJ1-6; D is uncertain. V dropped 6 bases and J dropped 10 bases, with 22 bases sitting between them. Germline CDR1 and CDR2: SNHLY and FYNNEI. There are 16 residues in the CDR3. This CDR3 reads CASSPNEPGVWSPLHF. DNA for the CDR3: TGTGCCAGCAGCCCTAACGAGCCCGGGGTTTGGTCACCCCTCCACTTT.

The CDR3 DNA reads as TGCGCCAGCAGCACTCGACAGTCTAGCACAGATACGCAGTATTTT. Amino acids: CASSTRQSSTDTQYF. This chain joins TRBV5-1 and TRBJ2-3, with D possibly being TRBD1 (5 bases). The CDR3 has 15 residues. V lost 4 bases and J lost 0, with 12 bases in between. CDR1 and CDR2 from the germline V gene are SGHRS and YFSETQ.

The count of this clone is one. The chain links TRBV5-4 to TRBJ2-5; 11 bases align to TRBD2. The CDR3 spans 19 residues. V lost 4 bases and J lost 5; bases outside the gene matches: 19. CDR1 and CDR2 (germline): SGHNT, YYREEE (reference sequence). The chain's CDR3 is CASSEITGTSGYFSETQYF. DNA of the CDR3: TGTGCCAGCAGCGAAATCACCGGGACTAGCGGCTATTTCTCGGAGACCCAGTACTTC.

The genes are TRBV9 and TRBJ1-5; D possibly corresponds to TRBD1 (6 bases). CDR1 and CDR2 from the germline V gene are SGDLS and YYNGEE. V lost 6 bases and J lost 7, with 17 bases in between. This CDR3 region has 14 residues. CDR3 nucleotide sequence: TGTGCCAGCATCCAGGGGAGGGAGGTCCAGCCCCAGCATTTT. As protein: CASIQGREVQPQHF.

The CDR3 protein is CASSLWGAGDEQFF. Here the CDR3 DNA reads TGTGCCAGCAGCTTGTGGGGGGCAGGCGATGAGCAGTTCTTC. The chain combines TRBV5-4 with TRBJ2-1; tentatively, D is TRBD1 or TRBD2 (6 bases each). V lost 1 base and J lost 8, with 13 bases in between. Per the germline V gene, CDR1 is SGHNT and CDR2 is YYREEE (reference sequence). The CDR3 spans 14 residues. Filled out from reference TRBV5-4 and TRBJ2-1, the complete variable domain reads ETGVTQSPTHLIKTRGQQVTLRCSSQSGHNTVSWYQQALGQGPQFIFQYYREEENGRGNFPPRFSGLQFPNYSSELNVNALELDDSALYLCASSLWGAGDEQFFGPGTRLTVL.

CDR3 region: CASSPEGQGLAEAFF. The CDR3 DNA sequence: TGTGCCAGCAGCCCCGAGGGACAGGGTCTAGCTGAAGCTTTCTTT. V gene TRBV5-4 combines with J gene TRBJ1-1, with 9 nucleotides matching TRBD1. This CDR3 is built from 15 residues. Germline loops: CDR1 SGHNT, CDR2 YYREEE (reference sequence). With V trimmed by 4 bases and J by 6 bases, 10 bases remained unmatched.

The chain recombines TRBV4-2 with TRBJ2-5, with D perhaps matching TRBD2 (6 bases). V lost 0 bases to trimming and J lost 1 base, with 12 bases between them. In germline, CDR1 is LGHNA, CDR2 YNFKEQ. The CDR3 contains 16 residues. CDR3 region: CASSQEEGRAQETQYF. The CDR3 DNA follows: TGTGCCAGCAGCCAAGAGGAGGGTCGAGCCCAAGAGACCCAGTACTTC.

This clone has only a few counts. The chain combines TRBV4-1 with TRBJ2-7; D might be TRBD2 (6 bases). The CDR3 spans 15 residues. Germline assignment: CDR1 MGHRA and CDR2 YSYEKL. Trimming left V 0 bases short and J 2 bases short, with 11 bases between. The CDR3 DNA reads TGCGCCAGCAGCCAAGATCTGCGGGGACCCTACGAGCAGTACTTC. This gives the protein CASSQDLRGPYEQYF.

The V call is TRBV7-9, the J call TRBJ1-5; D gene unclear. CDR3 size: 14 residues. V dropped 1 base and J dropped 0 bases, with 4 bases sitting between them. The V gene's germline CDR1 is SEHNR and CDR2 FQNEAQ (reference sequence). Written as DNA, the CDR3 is TGTGCCAGCAGCTTAGGTGATAGCAATCAGCCCCAGCATTTT. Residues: CASSLGDSNQPQHF.

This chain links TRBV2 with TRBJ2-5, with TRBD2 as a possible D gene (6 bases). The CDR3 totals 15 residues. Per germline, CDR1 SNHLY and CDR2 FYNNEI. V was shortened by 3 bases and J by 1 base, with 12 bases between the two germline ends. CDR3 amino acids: CASSEEFGSQETQYF. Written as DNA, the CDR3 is TGTGCCAGCAGTGAGGAATTCGGGAGCCAAGAGACCCAGTACTTC. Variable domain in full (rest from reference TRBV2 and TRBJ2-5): EPEVTQTPSHQVTQMGQEVILRCVPISNHLYFYWYRQILGQKVEFLVSFYNNEISEKSEIFDDQFSVERPDGSNFTLKIRSTKLEDSAMYFCASSEEFGSQETQYFGPGTRLLVL.

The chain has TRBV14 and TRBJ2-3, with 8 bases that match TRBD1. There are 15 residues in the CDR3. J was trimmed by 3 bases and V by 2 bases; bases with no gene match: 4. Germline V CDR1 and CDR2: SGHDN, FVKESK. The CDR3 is CASSQIYRGTDTQYF. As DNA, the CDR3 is TGTGCCAGCAGCCAAATCTACAGGGGGACAGATACGCAGTATTTT. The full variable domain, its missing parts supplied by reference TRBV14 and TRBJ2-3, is EAGVTQFPSHSVIEKGQTVTLRCDPISGHDNLYWYRRVMGKEIKFLLHFVKESKQDESGMPNNRFLAERTGGTYSTLKVQPAELEDSGVYFCASSQIYRGTDTQYFGPGTRLTVL.

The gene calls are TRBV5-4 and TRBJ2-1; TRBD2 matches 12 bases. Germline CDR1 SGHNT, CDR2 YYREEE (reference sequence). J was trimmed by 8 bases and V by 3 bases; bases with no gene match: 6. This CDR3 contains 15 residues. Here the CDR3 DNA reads TGTGCCAGCAGCTCCGGACTAGCGGGACGGGATGAGCAGTTCTTC. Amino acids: CASSSGLAGRDEQFF.

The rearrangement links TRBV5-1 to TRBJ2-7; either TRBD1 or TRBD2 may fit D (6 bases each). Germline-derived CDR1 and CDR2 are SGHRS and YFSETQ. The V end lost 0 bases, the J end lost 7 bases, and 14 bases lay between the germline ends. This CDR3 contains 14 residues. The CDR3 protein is CASSLVGGRREQYF. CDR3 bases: TGCGCCAGCAGCTTGGTAGGGGGGCGACGGGAGCAGTACTTC.

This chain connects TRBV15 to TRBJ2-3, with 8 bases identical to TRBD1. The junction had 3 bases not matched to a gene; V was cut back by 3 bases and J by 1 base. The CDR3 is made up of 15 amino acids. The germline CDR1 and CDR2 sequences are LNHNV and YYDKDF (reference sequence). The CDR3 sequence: CATSSGTGGTDTQYF. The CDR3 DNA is TGTGCCACCAGCAGCGGGACAGGAGGCACAGATACGCAGTATTTT.

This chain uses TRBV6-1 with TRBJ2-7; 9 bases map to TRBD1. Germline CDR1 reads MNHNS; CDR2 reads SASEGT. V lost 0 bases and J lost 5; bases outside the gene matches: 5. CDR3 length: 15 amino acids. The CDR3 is CASSEATGGGDEQYF. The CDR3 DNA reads TGTGCCAGCAGTGAAGCCACAGGGGGCGGGGACGAGCAGTACTTC.

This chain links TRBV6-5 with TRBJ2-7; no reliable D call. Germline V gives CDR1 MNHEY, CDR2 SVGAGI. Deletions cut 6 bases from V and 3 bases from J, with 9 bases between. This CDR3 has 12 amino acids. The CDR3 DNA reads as TGTGCCAGCAGCTTAGCTTACTACGAGCAGTACTTC. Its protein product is CASSLAYYEQYF.

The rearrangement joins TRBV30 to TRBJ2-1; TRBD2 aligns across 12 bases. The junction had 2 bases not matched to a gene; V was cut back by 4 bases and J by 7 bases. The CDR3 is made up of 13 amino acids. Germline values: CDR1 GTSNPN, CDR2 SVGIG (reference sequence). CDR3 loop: CAWTSGGVNEQFF. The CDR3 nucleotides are TGTGCCTGGACTAGCGGGGGGGTGAATGAGCAGTTCTTC.

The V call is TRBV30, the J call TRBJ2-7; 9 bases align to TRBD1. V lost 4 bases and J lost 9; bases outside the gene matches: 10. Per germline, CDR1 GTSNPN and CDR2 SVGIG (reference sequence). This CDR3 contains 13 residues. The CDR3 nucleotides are TGTGCCTGGACTCCCGGGACAGGGTTGGGGCAGTACTTC. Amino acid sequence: CAWTPGTGLGQYF.

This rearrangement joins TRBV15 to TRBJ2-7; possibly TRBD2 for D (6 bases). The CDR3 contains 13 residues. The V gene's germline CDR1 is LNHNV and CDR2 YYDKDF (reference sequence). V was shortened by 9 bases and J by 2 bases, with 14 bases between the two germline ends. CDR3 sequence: CATADRGTYEQYF. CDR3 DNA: TGTGCCACAGCTGACCGGGGGACCTACGAGCAGTACTTC. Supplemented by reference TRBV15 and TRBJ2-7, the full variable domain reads DAMVIQNPRYQVTQFGKPVTLSCSQTLNHNVMYWYQQKSSQAPKLLFHYYDKDFNNEADTPDNFQSRRPNTSFCFLDIRSPGLGDTAMYLCATADRGTYEQYFGPGTRLTVT.

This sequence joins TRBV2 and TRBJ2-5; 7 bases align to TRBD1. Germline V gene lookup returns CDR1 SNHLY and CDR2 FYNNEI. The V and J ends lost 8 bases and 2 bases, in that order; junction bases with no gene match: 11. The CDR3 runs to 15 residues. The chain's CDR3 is CASSEDRSAQETQYF. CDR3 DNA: TGTGCCAGCTCAGAGGACAGGTCGGCTCAAGAGACCCAGTACTTC.

Here the CDR3 reads CASSLGQGVYEQYF. The CDR3 coding sequence is TGTGCCAGCAGCTTGGGACAGGGTGTCTACGAGCAGTACTTC. The chain combines TRBV5-5 with TRBJ2-7, with 7 bases lining up with TRBD1. CDR1 is SGHKS and CDR2 is YYEKEE in the germline V gene (reference sequence). Trimming removed 0 bases from V and 3 bases from J; junction bases left unmatched: 3. This CDR3 spans 14 amino acids.

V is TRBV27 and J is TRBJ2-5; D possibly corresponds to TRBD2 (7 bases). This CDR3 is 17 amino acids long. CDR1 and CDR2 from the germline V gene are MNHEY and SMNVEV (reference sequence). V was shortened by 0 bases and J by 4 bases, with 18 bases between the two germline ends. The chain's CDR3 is CASSLSLAGAGGETQYF. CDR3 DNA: TGTGCCAGCAGTTTATCCCTTGCGGGGGCGGGTGGAGAGACCCAGTACTTC.